The TCR beta chain described here comes from a study of blood T cells in healthy people across ages. A second PCR of about 7 to 12 cycles used a sample-barcoded 5' primer and a J-beta primer mix. TCRdb re-called the 5' RACE reads with MiXCR, one entry per CDR3 protein. The repertoire has some 1,500,000 distinct CDR3 sequences, roughly 43% of them found once; the top ten carry less than 5%. This clonotype has only a few counts. Germline-derived CDR1 and CDR2 are SGHRS and YFSETQ. Trimming left V 1 base short and J 1 base short, with 6 bases between. The CDR3 spans 14 residues. Sequencing was performed on blood. The chain combines TRBV5-1 with TRBJ2-1; D ambiguous. This clonotype originated in a woman between 18 and 29 years old in good health. The CDR3 DNA sequence: TGCGCCAGCAGCTTGTCGATTTCCTACAATGAGCAGTTCTTC. Translated: CASSLSISYNEQFF. The full variable domain, completed using reference TRBV5-1 and TRBJ2-1, is KAGVTQTPRYLIKTRGQQVTLSCSPISGHRSVSWYQQTPGQGLQFLFEYFSETQRNKGNFPGRFSGRQFSNSRSEMNVSTLELGDSALYLCASSLSISYNEQFFGPGTRLTVL.